This TCR beta chain was captured by sequencing in a study of Ad26.COV2.S vaccination and SARS-CoV-2 variants. Study findings and constraints: For non-spike TCRs, breadth in vaccine recipients resembled that in placebo recipients.

Sequencing was performed with immunoSEQ multiplex PCR; in TCRdb, only in-frame clones are kept and a portion is missing. The table records about 390,000 clones, 80% to 90% of them present only once. Treatment meaning: about 20 received Ad26.COV2.S at low or high dose, single or two shots; about 5 received placebo; per-sample allocation not given. Sampling took place 63 days after the first vaccine or placebo injection. In this sample, this clone turned up once. Its antigen is undetermined. Trimming shortened V by 5 bases and J by 6 bases, and 12 bases separated the two germline ends. The length of the CDR3 is 13 residues. The germline V gene encodes CDR1 SGHNT and CDR2 YYREEE (reference sequence).

The rearrangement joins TRBV5-4 to TRBJ2-1, with D tentatively TRBD2 (6 bases). The material was peripheral blood, obtained in a trial of Ad26.COV2.S vaccine versus placebo. The sequence was obtained from a person between 18 and 60 years old who received the Ad26.COV2.S COVID-19 vaccine or a placebo. The CDR3 DNA sequence: TGTGCCAGCAGGGACGGAGGGCGCAATGAGCAGTTCTTC. Encoded protein: CASRDGGRNEQFF.